This T cell receptor (beta chain) was sequenced for a study of control samples from healthy donors and cancer patients. Using immunoSEQ multiplex PCR, the repertoire was profiled, and TCRdb retains in-frame clones only, with some absent. The sample records about 180,000 clones, approximately 92% being singletons. The CDR3 contains 11 residues. This sequence originates from a man between 25 and 39 years old in good health. The specimen sequenced was blood. V gene TRBV21-1 combines with J gene TRBJ1-2. TRBV21-1 represents a pseudogene. The CDR3: CDGVGSLGYTF. CDR3 coding DNA: TGTGATGGAGTGGGGTCTCTTGGCTACACCTTC.